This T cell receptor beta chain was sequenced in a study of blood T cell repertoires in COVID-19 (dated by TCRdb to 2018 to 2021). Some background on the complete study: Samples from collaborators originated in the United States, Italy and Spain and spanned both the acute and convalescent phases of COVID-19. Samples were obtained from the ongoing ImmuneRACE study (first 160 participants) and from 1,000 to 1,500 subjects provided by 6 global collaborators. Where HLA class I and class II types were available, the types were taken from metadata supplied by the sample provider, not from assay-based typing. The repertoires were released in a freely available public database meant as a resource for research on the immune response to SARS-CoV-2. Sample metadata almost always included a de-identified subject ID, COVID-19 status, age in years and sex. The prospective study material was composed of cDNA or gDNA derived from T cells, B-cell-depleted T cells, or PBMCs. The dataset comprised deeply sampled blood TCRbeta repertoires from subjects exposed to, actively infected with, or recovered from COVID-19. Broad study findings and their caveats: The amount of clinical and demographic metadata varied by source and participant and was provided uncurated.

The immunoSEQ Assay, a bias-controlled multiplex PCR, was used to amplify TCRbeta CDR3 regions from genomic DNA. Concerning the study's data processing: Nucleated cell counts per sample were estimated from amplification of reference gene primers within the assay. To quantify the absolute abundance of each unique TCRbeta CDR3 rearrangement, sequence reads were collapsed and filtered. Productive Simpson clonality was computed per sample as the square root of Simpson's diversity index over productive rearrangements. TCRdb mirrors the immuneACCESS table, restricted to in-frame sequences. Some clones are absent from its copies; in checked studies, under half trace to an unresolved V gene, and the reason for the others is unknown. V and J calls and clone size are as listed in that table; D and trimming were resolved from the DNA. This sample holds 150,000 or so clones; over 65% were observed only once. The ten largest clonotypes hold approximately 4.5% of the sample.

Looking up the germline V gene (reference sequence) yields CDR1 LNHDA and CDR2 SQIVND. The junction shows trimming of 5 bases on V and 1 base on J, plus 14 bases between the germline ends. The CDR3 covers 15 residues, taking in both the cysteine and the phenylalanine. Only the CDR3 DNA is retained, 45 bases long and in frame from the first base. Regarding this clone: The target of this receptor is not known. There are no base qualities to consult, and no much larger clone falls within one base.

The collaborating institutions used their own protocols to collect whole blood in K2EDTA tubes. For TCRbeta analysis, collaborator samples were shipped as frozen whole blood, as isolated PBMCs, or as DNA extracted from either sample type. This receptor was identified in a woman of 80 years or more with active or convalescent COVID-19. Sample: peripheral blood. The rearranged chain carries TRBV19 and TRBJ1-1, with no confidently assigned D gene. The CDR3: CASSGLEGGNTEAFF. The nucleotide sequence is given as TGTGCCAGTAGTGGGTTGGAGGGAGGGAACACTGAAGCTTTCTTT.